These T cell receptor beta chains were read from a single sample in a study of vaccination effects on CD4 cells after COVID-19. Which antigens these TCRs recognize remains unknown. Profiling relied on immunoSEQ multiplex PCR, and the TCRdb table lists in-frame clones only, not all of them. The repertoire holds around 75,000 clones, with more than 65% as singletons. The material was CD4+ T cells from PBMCs cultured with HIV peptides, obtained before COVID-19 vaccination. The receptors shown here come from a human donor who had a prior SARS-CoV-2 infection. CDR3s include the opening cysteine and the closing phenylalanine or tryptophan. A D gene is named only where the DNA matches it firmly. A row's size may be missing; if present it is once, few, many or a size class.

length	V	D	J	size	DNA	CDR3
14	TRBV30	TRBD1	TRBJ2-3	once	TGTGCCTGGAGCGGACAGGGGGCGCGAAATACGCAGTATTTT	CAWSGQGARNTQYF
13	TRBV5-4	.	TRBJ2-3	.	TGTGCCAGCAGCTTTCAGGGAACAGATACGCAGTATTTT	CASSFQGTDTQYF
15	TRBV5-1	.	TRBJ1-1	.	TGCGCCAGCAGCCCCGGGGGGACATTGGGCACTGAAGCTTTCTTT	CASSPGGTLGTEAFF
16	TRBV4-1	.	TRBJ2-1	.	TGCGCCAGCAGCCAACTAAGGAGGGGAGGTGGCGATGAGCAGTTCTTC	CASSQLRRGGGDEQFF
12	TRBV5-5	TRBD1	TRBJ1-2	.	TGTGCCAGCAGTGGACAGGGCTATGGCTACACCTTC	CASSGQGYGYTF
17	TRBV5-6	.	TRBJ1-6	few	TGTGCCAGCAGCTTGGCTAGGGGTACGGACATGAATTCACCCCTCCACTTT	CASSLARGTDMNSPLHF
17	TRBV5-1	.	TRBJ2-1	.	TGCGCCAGCAGTTTTCGAGGAGGGGGCTACCCCTACAATGAGCAGTTCTTC	CASSFRGGGYPYNEQFF
15	TRBV5-6	.	TRBJ1-2	.	TGTGCCAGCAGCGTTTCTTTACTTACTAACTATGGCTACACCTTC	CASSVSLLTNYGYTF
16	TRBV19	.	TRBJ2-2	.	TGTGCCAGTAGTCCGCTCGGAAAGGGAGCCACCGGGGAGCTGTTTTTT	CASSPLGKGATGELFF
17	TRBV20-1	TRBD2	TRBJ2-3	.	TGCAGTGCTAGTCGGGGACTAGCACCCTCAGCCACAGATACGCAGTATTTT	CSASRGLAPSATDTQYF
15	TRBV9	TRBD1	TRBJ1-3	.	TGTGCCAGCAGCCCTCGACGGGACAGTGGAAACACCATATATTTT	CASSPRRDSGNTIYF
13	TRBV2	.	TRBJ1-2	once	TGTGCCAGCAGCGTCGCGGGTACAGTTGGCTACACCTTC	CASSVAGTVGYTF
17	TRBV4-2	TRBD2	TRBJ2-2	few	TGTGCCAGCAGCCAGGCCGGACTAGCGGGAGAAAACGGGGAGCTGTTTTTT	CASSQAGLAGENGELFF
14	TRBV7-8	.	TRBJ2-7	few	TGTGCCAGCAGCTTAGCAAGCAGGTCGGTTGAGCAGTACTTC	CASSLASRSVEQYF
15	TRBV10-3	TRBD2	TRBJ2-7	few	TGTGCCATCAGTGGAAGCGGGGGAGTCGTCGACGAGCAGTACTTC	CAISGSGGVVDEQYF
15	TRBV24-1	TRBD1	TRBJ1-1	.	TGTGCCACCAGTGAGACAGGGGGCCAGAACACTGAAGCTTTCTTT	CATSETGGQNTEAFF
13	TRBV24-1	.	TRBJ2-3	.	TGTGCCACCAGTGATCCCAGCACAGATACGCAGTATTTT	CATSDPSTDTQYF
17	TRBV2	.	TRBJ1-1	few	TGTGCCAGCAGTGGCCTTAGTTGGGGGCAGGGGAACACTGAAGCTTTCTTT	CASSGLSWGQGNTEAFF
15	TRBV9	TRBD2	TRBJ2-1	once	TGTGCCAGCAGCGTTGCCGGGACTAGCTCGGGGGAGCAGTTCTTC	CASSVAGTSSGEQFF
13	TRBV7-2	.	TRBJ2-1	.	TGTGCCAGCATCCGCGACAGCCACAATGAGCAGTTCTTC	CASIRDSHNEQFF
15	TRBV5-1	.	TRBJ2-3	few	TGCGCCAGCAGCTTGCCTAGCGACTACACAGATACGCAGTATTTT	CASSLPSDYTDTQYF
13	TRBV29-1	TRBD2	TRBJ2-5	once	TGCAGCGTTGAAACGGGGGGAGGAGAGACCCAGTACTTC	CSVETGGGETQYF
18	TRBV7-6	.	TRBJ2-3	few	TGTGCCAGCAGCTTAGTAGGGGGGCAGGGTGCCGGCACAGATACGCAGTATTTT	CASSLVGGQGAGTDTQYF
13	TRBV6-4	.	TRBJ1-2	.	TGTGCCAGCAGCCAATTCGGCGGGTATGGCTACACCTTC	CASSQFGGYGYTF
13	TRBV4-1	.	TRBJ2-3	.	TGCGCCAGCAGCCAAGTACGCACAGATACGCAGTATTTT	CASSQVRTDTQYF
15	TRBV5-1	TRBD1	TRBJ2-5	.	TGCGCCAGCAGCTTGGGGGGACAGGGGGTAGAGACCCAGTACTTC	CASSLGGQGVETQYF
16	TRBV5-1	TRBD1	TRBJ1-1	.	TGCGCCAGCAGCTCTGGGACAGGGGGCGAAGACACTGAAGCTTTCTTT	CASSSGTGGEDTEAFF
13	TRBV12-3/TRBV12-4	.	TRBJ1-5	.	TGTGCCAGCAGTTTTAGACCCAGCCAGCCCCAGCATTTT	CASSFRPSQPQHF
16	TRBV5-5	TRBD1	TRBJ2-7	.	TGTGCCAGCAGCTTGGCACCGGGACAGGGGACCTACGAGCAGTACTTC	CASSLAPGQGTYEQYF
17	TRBV6-1	TRBD1	TRBJ2-5	.	TGTGCCAGCAGTGAAGATGGACCGGGACAGCCCCAAGAGACCCAGTACTTC	CASSEDGPGQPQETQYF
15	TRBV2	.	TRBJ2-5	.	TGTGCCAGCAGTGGGTTATTGTCCGTAGGGGAGACCCAGTACTTC	CASSGLLSVGETQYF
13	TRBV11-1	.	TRBJ2-1	.	TGTGCCGGAGGTCGGGGATCCTACAATGAGCAGTTCTTC	CAGGRGSYNEQFF
14	TRBV6-5	.	TRBJ1-1	once	TGTGCCAGCAGTCCCCGGGTTTTTAACACTGAAGCTTTCTTT	CASSPRVFNTEAFF
15	TRBV5-1	TRBD2	TRBJ2-1	.	TGCGCCAGCAGCTTGCAAGCGGGGGGATACAATGAGCAGTTCTTC	CASSLQAGGYNEQFF
15	TRBV5-5	TRBD2	TRBJ2-3	.	TGTGCCAGCAGCTTGGTGGGTAGCGGGCAAGATACGCAGTATTTT	CASSLVGSGQDTQYF
14	TRBV7-9	.	TRBJ1-4	.	TGTGCCAGCAGCTCCGGGAATAGTGGGGAAAAACTGTTTTTT	CASSSGNSGEKLFF
13	TRBV25-1	TRBD1	TRBJ1-2	.	TGTGCCAGCTCCCGGGACAGGAACTATGGCTACACCTTC	CASSRDRNYGYTF
13	TRBV18	.	TRBJ2-1	.	TGTGCCAGCTCACCACAGTCCCACAATGAGCAGTTCTTC	CASSPQSHNEQFF
15	TRBV7-2	.	TRBJ1-5	.	TGTGCCAGCAGCTTAGATCCGTATAGCAATCAGCCCCAGCATTTT	CASSLDPYSNQPQHF
14	TRBV7-9	TRBD1	TRBJ2-7	.	TGTGCCAGCAGCCCGGGACAGGGAGACTACGAGCAGTACTTC	CASSPGQGDYEQYF
13	TRBV3-1/TRBV3-2	.	TRBJ1-2	.	TGTGCCAGCAGCGAAAGGATCCACGGAGGCTACACCTTC	CASSERIHGGYTF
15	TRBV2	.	TRBJ2-3	.	TGTGCCAGCACTCCCCTGATTGTACGCACAGATACGCAGTATTTT	CASTPLIVRTDTQYF
13	TRBV7-3	.	TRBJ2-7	.	TGTGCCAGCAGCGCGGGACTCTCGGGAGAGCAGTACTTC	CASSAGLSGEQYF
12	TRBV24-1	.	TRBJ2-2	few	TGTGCCACCACAGGTGGGACCGGGGAGCTGTTTTTT	CATTGGTGELFF
19	TRBV7-2	.	TRBJ1-4	.	TGTGCCAGCAGCTTAGTAGGGCCCTCACTTTCGGCCCTCAATGAAAAACTGTTTTTT	CASSLVGPSLSALNEKLFF
14	TRBV3-1/TRBV3-2	TRBD1	TRBJ1-4	few	TGTGCCAGCAGCCCCCGGGACAGCGGGGAAAAACTGTTTTTT	CASSPRDSGEKLFF
13	TRBV12-3/TRBV12-4	.	TRBJ2-7	.	TGTGCCAGCTCCAAGGGTCACTCCTACGAGCAGTACTTC	CASSKGHSYEQYF
15	TRBV18	.	TRBJ1-1	.	TGTGCCAGCTCACCACCTGAGGGGGTGAACACTGAAGCTTTCTTT	CASSPPEGVNTEAFF
14	TRBV2	TRBD1	TRBJ1-4	.	TGTGCCAGCAGGGCAGGGGGCGCTTCTGAAAAACTGTTTTTT	CASRAGGASEKLFF
16	TRBV9	TRBD1	TRBJ1-1	.	TGTGCCAGCAGCGCCAATCGGACAGGGAGGAACACTGAAGCTTTCTTT	CASSANRTGRNTEAFF
15	TRBV10-3	.	TRBJ1-1	few	TGTGCCATCAGTGTTTGGGGGGGTCAGAACACTGAAGCTTTCTTT	CAISVWGGQNTEAFF
14	TRBV9	.	TRBJ1-1	.	TGTGCCAGCAGCGTAGAAGGGTCGGGGACTGAAGCTTTCTTT	CASSVEGSGTEAFF